The rows below give T cell receptor beta chains drawn from one sample of a study of T cell repertoires in cytomegalovirus infection. TCRdb reanalysed the reads using MiXCR and keeps one entry per CDR3 protein. Here the sample spans 510,000 or so distinct CDR3 sequences, more than 25% being singletons. Input material: PBMCs. These receptors were collected from a human donor in good health (CMV status not recorded). Some clones in this sample may be carry-over from other donors' samples. CDR3s include the opening cysteine and the closing phenylalanine or tryptophan. The order of the fields is J gene, clone size, D gene, V gene, CDR3 protein, CDR3 DNA. A D gene is named only where the DNA matches it firmly. Clone size is stated in some rows and not others, as once, few, many or a class when expanded.

TRBJ2-5 | few | NA | TRBV7-2 | CASSPPWGRAETQYF | TGTGCCAGCAGCCCCCCCTGGGGGCGGGCGGAGACCCAGTACTTC
TRBJ1-6 | NA | NA | TRBV5-1 | CASSSGGERNSPLHF | TGCGCCAGCAGCTCGGGGGGGGAAAGGAATTCACCCCTCCACTTT
TRBJ2-5 | many | NA | TRBV7-2 | CASSLRELQGGTQYF | TGTGCCAGCAGCTTAAGGGAGCTCCAGGGAGGGACCCAGTACTTC
TRBJ2-2 | NA | NA | TRBV10-3 | CAISGTGTGTGELFF | TGTGCCATCAGTGGTACCGGGACGGGGACCGGGGAGCTGTTTTTT
TRBJ2-7 | few | TRBD2 | TRBV6-2/TRBV6-3 | CASSPPGLTYEQYF | TGTGCCAGCAGTCCCCCGGGACTAACCTACGAGCAGTACTTC
TRBJ1-2 | many | TRBD1 | TRBV7-2 | CASSSGQGRGYTF | TGTGCCAGCAGCTCCGGACAGGGGCGGGGCTACACCTTC
TRBJ2-1 | few | NA | TRBV7-6 | CASSLIGEDNEQFF | TGTGCCAGCAGCTTAATTGGCGAAGACAATGAGCAGTTCTTC
TRBJ1-5 | NA | NA | TRBV4-1 | CASSQEAGHQPQHF | TGCGCCAGCAGCCAAGAAGCTGGGCATCAGCCCCAGCATTTT
TRBJ1-4 | few | NA | TRBV12-3/TRBV12-4 | CASSDSPSNEKLFF | TGTGCCAGCAGTGACAGTCCTTCGAATGAAAAACTGTTTTTT
TRBJ1-2 | NA | NA | TRBV14 | CASSQDTGVPNYGYTF | TGTGCCAGCAGCCAAGATACGGGAGTCCCAAACTATGGCTACACCTTC
TRBJ1-5 | NA | NA | TRBV6-8 | CASSREYNQPQHF | TGTGCCAGCTCACGAGAGTACAATCAGCCCCAGCATTTT
TRBJ1-4 | NA | TRBD1 | TRBV7-6 | CASSFPGGAETNEKLFF | TGTGCCAGCAGCTTTCCAGGGGGCGCTGAAACTAATGAAAAACTGTTTTTT
TRBJ1-2 | few | TRBD1 | TRBV19 | CASSIENRGGYTF | TGTGCCAGTAGTATAGAGAACAGGGGTGGCTACACCTTC
TRBJ2-7 | NA | NA | TRBV27 | CASSQQGGREQYF | TGTGCCAGCAGCCAACAGGGGGGGAGGGAGCAGTACTTC
TRBJ1-2 | NA | NA | TRBV11-1 | CASILRTPDSNGWYGYTF | TGTGCCAGCATCCTTAGAACTCCGGACAGTAATGGGTGGTATGGCTACACCTTC